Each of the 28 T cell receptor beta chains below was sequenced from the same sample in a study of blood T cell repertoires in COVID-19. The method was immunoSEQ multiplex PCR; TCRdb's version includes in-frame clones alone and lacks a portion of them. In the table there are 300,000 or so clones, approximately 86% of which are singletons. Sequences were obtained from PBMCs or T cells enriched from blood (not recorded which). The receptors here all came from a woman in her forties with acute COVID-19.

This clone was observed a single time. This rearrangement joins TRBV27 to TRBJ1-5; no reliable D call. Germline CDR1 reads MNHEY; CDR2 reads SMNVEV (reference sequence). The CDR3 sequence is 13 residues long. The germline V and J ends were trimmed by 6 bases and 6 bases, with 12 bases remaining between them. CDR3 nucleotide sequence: TGTGCCAGCAGATCGGGGTTGGGTCAGCCCCAGCATTTT. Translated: CASRSGLGQPQHF.

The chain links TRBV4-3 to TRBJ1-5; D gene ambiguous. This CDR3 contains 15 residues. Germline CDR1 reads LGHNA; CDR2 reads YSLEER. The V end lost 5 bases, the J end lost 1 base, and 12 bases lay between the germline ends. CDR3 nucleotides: TGCGCCAGCAGCTCTATCTGGTCAAGCAATCAGCCCCAGCATTTT. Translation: CASSSIWSSNQPQHF.

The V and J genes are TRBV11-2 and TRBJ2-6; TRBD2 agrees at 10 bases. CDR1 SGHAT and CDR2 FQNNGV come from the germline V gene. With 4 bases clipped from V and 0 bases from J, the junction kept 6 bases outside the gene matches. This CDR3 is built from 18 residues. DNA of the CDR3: TGTGCCAGCAGCTACGGAACTAGCGGGGCCTCTGGGGCCAACGTCCTGACTTTC. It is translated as CASSYGTSGASGANVLTF. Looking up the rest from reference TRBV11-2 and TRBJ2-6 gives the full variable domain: EAGVAQSPRYKIIEKRQSVAFWCNPISGHATLYWYQQILGQGPKLLIQFQNNGVVDDSQLPKDRFSAERLKGVDSTLKIQPAKLEDSAVYLCASSYGTSGASGANVLTFGAGSRLTVL.

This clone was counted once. This CDR3 reads CASSPRDRHQETQYF. CDR3 bases: TGTGCCAGCAGCCCCCGGGACAGGCATCAAGAGACCCAGTACTTC. The V gene is TRBV28, the J gene TRBJ2-5; 8 bases line up with TRBD1. Trimming took 6 bases from V and 2 from J; bases not matched to a gene: 8. The CDR3 spans 15 residues. Germline V gene sequence: CDR1 MDHEN, CDR2 SYDVKM.

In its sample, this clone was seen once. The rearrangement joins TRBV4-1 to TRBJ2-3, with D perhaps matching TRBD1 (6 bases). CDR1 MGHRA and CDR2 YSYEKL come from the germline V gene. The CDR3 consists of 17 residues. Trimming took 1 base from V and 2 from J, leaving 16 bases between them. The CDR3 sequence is CASSQGGTSGHTDTQYF. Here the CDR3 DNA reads TGCGCCAGCAGCCAAGGGGGGACAAGCGGCCACACAGATACGCAGTATTTT.

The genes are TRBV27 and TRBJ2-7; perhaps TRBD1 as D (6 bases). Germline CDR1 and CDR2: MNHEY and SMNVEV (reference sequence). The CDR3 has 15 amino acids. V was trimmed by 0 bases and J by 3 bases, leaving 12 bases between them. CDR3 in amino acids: CASSLSTHRDYEQYF. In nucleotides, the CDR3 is TGTGCCAGCAGTTTATCGACTCACAGGGACTACGAGCAGTACTTC.

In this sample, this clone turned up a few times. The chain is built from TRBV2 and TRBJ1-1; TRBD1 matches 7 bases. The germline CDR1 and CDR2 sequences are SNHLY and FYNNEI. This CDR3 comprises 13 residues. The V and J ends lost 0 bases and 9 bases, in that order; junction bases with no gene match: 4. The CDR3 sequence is CASSEARQGKAFF. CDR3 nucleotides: TGTGCCAGCAGTGAAGCCCGACAGGGTAAAGCTTTCTTT.

CDR3: CASSPGWGGGLSYEQYF. Written as DNA, the CDR3 is TGCGCCAGCAGCCCCGGATGGGGCGGGGGGCTATCCTACGAGCAGTACTTC. V is TRBV5-1 and J is TRBJ2-7; 8 nucleotides agree with TRBD2. CDR3 length: 17 amino acids. CDR1 and CDR2 from the germline V gene are SGHRS and YFSETQ. The V segment lost 4 bases and the J segment 1 base; nucleotides outside the gene matches: 13.

The CDR3 here is CASSQDPSISPRGGPGYEQYF. The DNA for the CDR3 is TGTGCCAGCAGCCAAGATCCCTCGATTTCGCCCCGAGGGGGCCCCGGATACGAGCAGTACTTC. This rearrangement joins TRBV3-1 (or the pseudogene TRBV3-2) to TRBJ2-7, with 7 bases fitting TRBD1. The junction had 24 bases not matched to a gene; V was cut back by 0 bases and J by 4 bases. The V gene's germline CDR1 is LGHDT and CDR2 YNNKEL (reference sequence). The CDR3 length is 21 residues.

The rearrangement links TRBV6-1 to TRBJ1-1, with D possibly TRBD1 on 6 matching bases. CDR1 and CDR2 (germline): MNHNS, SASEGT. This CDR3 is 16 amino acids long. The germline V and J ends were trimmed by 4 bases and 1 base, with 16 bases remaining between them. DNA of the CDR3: TGTGCCAGCAGTGCCCCGCCCGGGACAAGGAACACTGAAGCTTTCTTT. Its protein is CASSAPPGTRNTEAFF.

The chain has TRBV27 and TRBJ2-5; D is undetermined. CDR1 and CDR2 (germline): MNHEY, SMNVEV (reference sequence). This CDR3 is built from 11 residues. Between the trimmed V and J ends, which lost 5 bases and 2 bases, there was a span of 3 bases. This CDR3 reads CASSPQETQYF. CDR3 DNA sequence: TGTGCCAGCAGTCCACAAGAGACCCAGTACTTC.

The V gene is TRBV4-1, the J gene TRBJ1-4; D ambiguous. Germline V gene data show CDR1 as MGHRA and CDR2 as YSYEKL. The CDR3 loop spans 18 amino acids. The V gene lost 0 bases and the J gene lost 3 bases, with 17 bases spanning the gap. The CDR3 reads CASSQDRGSGLANEKLFF. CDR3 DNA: TGCGCCAGCAGCCAAGATCGCGGCTCTGGGTTGGCTAATGAAAAACTGTTTTTT.

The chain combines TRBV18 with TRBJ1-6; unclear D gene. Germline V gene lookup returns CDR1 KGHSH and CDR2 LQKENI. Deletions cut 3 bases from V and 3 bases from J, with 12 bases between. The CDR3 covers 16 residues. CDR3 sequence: CASSPFRENYNSPLHF. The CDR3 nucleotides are TGTGCCAGCTCACCCTTTAGGGAGAACTATAATTCACCCCTCCACTTT.

The CDR3 spells CASSPRTSGGWDTQYF. The CDR3 DNA is TGTGCCAGCAGCCCCCGGACTAGCGGTGGATGGGATACGCAGTATTTT. This chain joins TRBV9 and TRBJ2-3, with 10 nucleotides matching TRBD2. Germline CDR1 and CDR2: SGDLS and YYNGEE. Trimming at V came to 4 bases and at J to 6 bases, leaving 11 bases not matched to a gene. The CDR3 covers 16 residues.

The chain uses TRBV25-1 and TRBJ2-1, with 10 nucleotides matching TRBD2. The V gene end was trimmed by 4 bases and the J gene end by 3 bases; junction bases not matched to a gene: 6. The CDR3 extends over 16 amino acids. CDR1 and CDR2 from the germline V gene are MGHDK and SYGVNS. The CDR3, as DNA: TGTGCCAGCAGTGTCCTAGCGGGAGTGGACTACAATGAGCAGTTCTTC. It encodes CASSVLAGVDYNEQFF.

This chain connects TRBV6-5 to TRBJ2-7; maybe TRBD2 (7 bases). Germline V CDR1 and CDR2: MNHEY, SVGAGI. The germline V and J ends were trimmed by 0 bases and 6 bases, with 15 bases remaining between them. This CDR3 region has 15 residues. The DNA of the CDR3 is TGTGCCAGCAGTTACTCTGGGGGGGCGGCCGGCGAGCAGTACTTC. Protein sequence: CASSYSGGAAGEQYF.

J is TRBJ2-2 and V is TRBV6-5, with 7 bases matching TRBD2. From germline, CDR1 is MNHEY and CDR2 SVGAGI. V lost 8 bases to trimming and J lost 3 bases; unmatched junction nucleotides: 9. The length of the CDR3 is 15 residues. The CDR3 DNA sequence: TGTGCCAGCGGATCACTCGGGGGGTACACCGGGGAGCTGTTTTTT. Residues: CASGSLGGYTGELFF.

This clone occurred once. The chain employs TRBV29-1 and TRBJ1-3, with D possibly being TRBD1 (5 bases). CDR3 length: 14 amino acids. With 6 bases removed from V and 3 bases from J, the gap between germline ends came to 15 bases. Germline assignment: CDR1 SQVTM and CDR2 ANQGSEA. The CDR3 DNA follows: TGCAGCGTCACTGTGGGGGGAATTGGAAACACCATATATTTT. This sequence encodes CSVTVGGIGNTIYF.

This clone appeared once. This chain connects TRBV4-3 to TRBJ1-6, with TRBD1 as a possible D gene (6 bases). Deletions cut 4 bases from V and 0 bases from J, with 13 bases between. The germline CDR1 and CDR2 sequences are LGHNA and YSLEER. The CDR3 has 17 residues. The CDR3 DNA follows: TGCGCCAGCAGCCTTAATACAGGGAGCTCCTATAATTCACCCCTCCACTTT. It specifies CASSLNTGSSYNSPLHF.

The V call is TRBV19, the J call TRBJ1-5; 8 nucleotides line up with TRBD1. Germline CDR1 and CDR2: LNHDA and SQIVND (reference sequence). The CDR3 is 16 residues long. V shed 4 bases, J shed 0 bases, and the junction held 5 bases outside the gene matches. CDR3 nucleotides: TGTGCCAGTAGTACCCAGGGGGCCCCTAGCAATCAGCCCCAGCATTTT. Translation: CASSTQGAPSNQPQHF.

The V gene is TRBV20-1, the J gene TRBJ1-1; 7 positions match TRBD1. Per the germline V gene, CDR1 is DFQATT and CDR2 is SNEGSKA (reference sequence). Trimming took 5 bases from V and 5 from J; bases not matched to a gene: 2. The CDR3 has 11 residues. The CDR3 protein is CSASRGTEAFF. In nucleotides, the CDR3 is TGCAGTGCTTCCAGGGGGACTGAAGCTTTCTTT.

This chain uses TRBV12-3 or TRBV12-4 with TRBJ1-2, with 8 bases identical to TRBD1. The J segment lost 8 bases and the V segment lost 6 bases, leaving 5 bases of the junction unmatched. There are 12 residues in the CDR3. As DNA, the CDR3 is TGTGCCAGCAGCCCACAGGGGGACGGCTACACCTTC. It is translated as CASSPQGDGYTF.

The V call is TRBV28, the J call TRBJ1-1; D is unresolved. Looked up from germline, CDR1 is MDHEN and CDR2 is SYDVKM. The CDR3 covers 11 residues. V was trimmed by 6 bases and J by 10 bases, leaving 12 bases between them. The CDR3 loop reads CASSLEKGAFF. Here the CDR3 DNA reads TGTGCCAGCAGCCTGGAGAAAGGAGCTTTCTTT.

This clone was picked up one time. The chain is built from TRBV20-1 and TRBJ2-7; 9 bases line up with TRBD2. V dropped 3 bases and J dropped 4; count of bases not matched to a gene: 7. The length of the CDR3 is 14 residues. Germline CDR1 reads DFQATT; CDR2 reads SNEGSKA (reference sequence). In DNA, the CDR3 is TGCAGTGCTAGTAGGACTAGCGATTCATACGAGCAGTACTTC. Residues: CSASRTSDSYEQYF.

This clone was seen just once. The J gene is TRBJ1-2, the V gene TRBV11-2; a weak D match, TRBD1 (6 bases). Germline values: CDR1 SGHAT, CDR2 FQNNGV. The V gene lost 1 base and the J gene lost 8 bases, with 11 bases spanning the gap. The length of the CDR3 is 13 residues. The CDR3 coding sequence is TGTGCCAGCAGCTTAGTTTATCAGGGGGGCTACACCTTC. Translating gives CASSLVYQGGYTF.

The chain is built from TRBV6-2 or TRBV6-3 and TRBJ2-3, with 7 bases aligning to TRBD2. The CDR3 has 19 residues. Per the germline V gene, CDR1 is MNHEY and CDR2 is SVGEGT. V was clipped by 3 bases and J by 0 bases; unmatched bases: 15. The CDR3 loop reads CASSYPVQAGKASTDTQYF. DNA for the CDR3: TGTGCCAGCAGTTATCCAGTCCAAGCGGGAAAAGCTAGCACAGATACGCAGTATTTT.

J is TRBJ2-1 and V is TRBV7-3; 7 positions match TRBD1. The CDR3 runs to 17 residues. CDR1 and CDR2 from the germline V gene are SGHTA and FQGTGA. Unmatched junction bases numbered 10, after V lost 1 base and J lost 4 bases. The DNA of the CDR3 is TGTGCCAGCAGCTTAAACCCCCCGAGACAGGGATACAATGAGCAGTTCTTC. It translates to CASSLNPPRQGYNEQFF. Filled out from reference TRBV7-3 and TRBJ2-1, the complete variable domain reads GAGVSQTPSNKVTEKGKYVELRCDPISGHTALYWYRQSLGQGPEFLIYFQGTGAADDSGLPNDRFFAVRPEGSVSTLKIQRTERGDSAVYLCASSLNPPRQGYNEQFFGPGTRLTVL.

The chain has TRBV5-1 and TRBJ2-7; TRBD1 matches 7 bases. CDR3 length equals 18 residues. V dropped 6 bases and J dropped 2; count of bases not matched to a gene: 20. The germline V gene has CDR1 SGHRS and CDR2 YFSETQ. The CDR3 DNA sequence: TGCGCCAGCACCTCTTGGACACATCCGGGACAGCAAACCTACGAGCAGTACTTC. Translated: CASTSWTHPGQQTYEQYF.